This TCR beta chain originates from a study of T cells in Graves' hyperthyroidism and ophthalmopathy. General observations from the study: Ophthalmopathy was separated from stable hyperthyroidism by a 13 V-J model. The model foresaw ophthalmopathy a median around 6.8 months prior to onset.

The CDR3 spans 15 residues. Germline loops: CDR1 DFQATT, CDR2 SNEGSKA (reference sequence). Stable hyperthyroidism: no ophthalmopathy progression over 18 months of follow-up. Newly diagnosed patients aged 18 to 65 had hyperthyroidism of under 2 months' duration. There were TCR beta CDR3 regions amplified from RNA transcripts. First-round RT-PCR of the TCR CDR3 relied on the HTBI primer set. TCRdb re-analysed the multiplex PCR reads in MiXCR, keeping a single row per CDR3 protein. The sample yields around 200,000 distinct CDR3 sequences, approximately 16% seen once. For this clonotype: Its cognate antigen is unknown. One junction end does not reproduce the germline sequence, and a read error may be involved.

The rearrangement uses TRBV20-1 and TRBJ1-2; 8 bases map to TRBD1. The TCR sequence derives from a man aged 40-49 years with Graves' hyperthyroidism. The source material was blood. This CDR3 is CSAIDRGLSNYDYTF. In DNA, the CDR3 is TGCAGTGCTATCGACAGGGGCCTGTCTAACTATGACTACACCTTC.